Given below is one T cell receptor beta chain in context. Investigators prepared the TCR beta libraries by applying iRepertoire HTBI primers and Arm-PCR of CDR3 regions. TCRdb independently ran MiXCR on the multiplex PCR reads; one entry per CDR3 protein. In the table there are 400,000 to 550,000 distinct CDR3 sequences, 15% to 20% of which are singletons. The record originates from a study of regulatory T cells in long-lasting Graves disease. As for the study in general: Less than 3 months of antithyroid drugs had been taken by newly diagnosed Graves' patients.

Time point: newly diagnosed GD, antithyroid drugs for less than 3 months. Generation of the TCR library employed RNA extracted from PBMCs. There are 16 residues in the CDR3. V dropped 5 bases and J dropped 3 bases, with 17 bases sitting between them. From germline, CDR1 is SEHNR and CDR2 FQNEAQ (reference sequence). These same records also appear under a second study, on T cells in Graves' hyperthyroidism and ophthalmopathy.

The chain uses TRBV7-9 and TRBJ2-1; TRBD2 might be the D (5 bases). Sequenced here: peripheral blood mononuclear cells (PBMCs), sampled at new diagnosis, from a patient treated with antithyroid drugs. This clonotype was sampled from a woman between 18 and 30 years old with Graves disease. This chain's CDR3 is CASSVIMGRGYNEQFF. DNA for the CDR3: TGTGCCAGCAGCGTCATAATGGGGAGAGGCTACAATGAGCAGTTCTTC.